Following are 8 T cell receptor beta chains from one sample sequenced in a study of T cell repertoires in cytomegalovirus infection. One entry per CDR3 protein results from TCRdb running MiXCR on the reads. The data hold about 300,000 distinct CDR3 sequences, with 9.6% observed a single time. Sequencing was done on a sample of PBMCs. All receptors derive from a human donor in good health (CMV status not recorded). Some clones in this sample may be carry-over from other donors' samples.

The rearrangement links TRBV29-1 to TRBJ2-3; 7 positions agree with TRBD2. The CDR3 length is 14 residues. The trim removed 7 bases at V and 5 bases at J, leaving 12 bases unmatched. The V gene's germline CDR1 is SQVTM and CDR2 ANQGSEA. DNA of the CDR3: TGCAGCGCCGAGGGCGGGGGTATAGTAGATACGCAGTATTTT. It codes for CSAEGGGIVDTQYF.

This chain joins TRBV19 and TRBJ1-1; D possibly corresponds to TRBD1 (5 bases). The CDR3 runs to 15 residues. Trimming took 6 bases from V and 1 from J, leaving 15 bases between them. CDR1 and CDR2 from the germline V gene are LNHDA and SQIVND (reference sequence). The CDR3 loop is CASRGPGPRNTEAFF. The DNA for the CDR3 is TGTGCCAGTAGGGGACCGGGACCGAGGAACACTGAAGCTTTCTTT.

V is TRBV7-2 and J is TRBJ1-1; D remains unclear. The V and J ends lost 2 bases and 2 bases respectively, with 12 bases between them. This CDR3 is built from 15 residues. Germline loops: CDR1 SGHTA, CDR2 FQGNSA. The CDR3 DNA follows: TGTGCCAGCAGCTTAACGGGTGGGTTCAACACTGAAGCTTTCTTT. It encodes CASSLTGGFNTEAFF.

The chain carries TRBV29-1 and TRBJ1-5; perhaps TRBD1 as D (6 bases). V shed 4 bases and J shed 2 bases, with 12 bases lying between them. The CDR3 has 14 amino acids. The germline V gene has CDR1 SQVTM and CDR2 ANQGSEA. The CDR3 sequence: CSVAQGRGNQPQHF. CDR3 nucleotide sequence: TGCAGCGTTGCACAGGGCCGGGGCAATCAGCCCCAGCATTTT. The full variable domain, its missing parts supplied by reference TRBV29-1 and TRBJ1-5, is SAVISQKPSRDICQRGTSLTIQCQVDSQVTMMFWYRQQPGQSLTLIATANQGSEATYESGFVIDKFPISRPNLTFSTLTVSNMSPEDSSIYLCSVAQGRGNQPQHFGDGTRLSIL.

This clonotype came up many times. This rearrangement joins TRBV6-5 to TRBJ1-2; D possibly corresponds to TRBD1 (5 bases). CDR3 length: 13 residues. Trimming removed 0 bases at V and 8 bases at J, with 10 bases between. The germline V gene has CDR1 MNHEY and CDR2 SVGAGI. This CDR3 reads CASSYSRQQGYTF. CDR3 bases: TGTGCCAGCAGTTACTCGAGACAGCAGGGCTACACCTTC.

V gene TRBV20-1 combines with J gene TRBJ2-7; D may be TRBD1 or TRBD2 (5 bases each). This CDR3 contains 13 residues. In germline, CDR1 is DFQATT, CDR2 SNEGSKA (reference sequence). Between the trimmed V and J ends, which lost 0 bases and 11 bases, there was a span of 17 bases. The CDR3 protein is CSAREQTGTPEYF. The CDR3 DNA is TGCAGTGCTAGAGAACAAACCGGGACGCCGGAGTACTTC.

This clonotype occurred many times. The V and J genes are TRBV5-6 and TRBJ2-3, with D uncertain. From germline, CDR1 is SGHDT and CDR2 YYEEEE. There are 13 residues in the CDR3. V lost 2 bases, J lost 4 bases, and 8 bases lay in between. The CDR3 loop reads CASSFLAPDTQYF. CDR3 bases: TGTGCCAGCAGCTTTTTAGCTCCAGATACGCAGTATTTT.

This clonotype showed up many times. V gene TRBV29-1 combines with J gene TRBJ2-5; either TRBD1 or TRBD2 may fit D (5 bases each). Trimming took 4 bases from V and 3 from J, leaving 15 bases between them. The CDR3 is made up of 14 amino acids. CDR1 and CDR2 from the germline V gene are SQVTM and ANQGSEA. CDR3: CSVGPGTGKETQYF. The CDR3, as DNA: TGCAGCGTTGGACCCGGGACGGGGAAAGAGACCCAGTACTTC.